This T cell receptor beta chain was recovered during a study of T cells after yellow fever vaccination. Study as a whole: SMART-Seq v4 Ultra Low Input prepared libraries from low-cell fractions. General study results and limits: Peaking on day 5 versus 15, the secondary response was faster but weaker.

Germline V gives CDR1 SGDLS, CDR2 YYNGEE. Trimming removed 3 bases at V and 2 bases at J, with 17 bases between. The CDR3 runs 17 residues. By 5'RACE template switching, TCR cDNA was produced, with a universal primer site and UMIs added in the process. TCRdb independently ran MiXCR on the 5' RACE reads; one entry per CDR3 protein. Of about 550,000 distinct CDR3 sequences in the sample, 15% to 20% are singletons; the top ten hold 14%. Only a few counts were recorded for this clonotype. Its antigen is unknown. The sequences come from PBMCs, collected 15 days after the yellow fever booster vaccination. The genes are TRBV9 and TRBJ2-2, with D possibly being TRBD2 (6 bases). The sequence was obtained from a man aged 30 to 45 who received the YFV17D yellow fever vaccine. The CDR3 coding sequence is TGTGCCAGCAGCGCCCTGGGGGGAATTCCCAACACCGGGGAGCTGTTTTTT. It specifies CASSALGGIPNTGELFF.